This paragraph reports one T cell receptor (beta chain). The sample belongs to a study of blood T cell repertoires in COVID-19. The overall study: The United States, Italy and Spain supplied acute and convalescent COVID-19 samples. In each case, the material was cDNA or gDNA derived from T cells, B-cell-depleted T cells, or PBMCs.

The CDR3 runs to 16 residues. Germline V lookup: CDR1 SGHTA, CDR2 FQGNSA. Trimming removed 4 bases from V and 5 bases from J; junction bases left unmatched: 9. Clinical histories supplied by participants themselves formed the basis of cohort assignment. Generated by immunoSEQ multiplex PCR, the TCRdb table keeps only in-frame clones and is missing some. This table has 200,000 to 300,000 clones, 75% to 85% appearing once. The V call is TRBV7-2, the J call TRBJ2-3; 10 bases fit TRBD2. The sample consisted of PBMCs or T cells enriched from blood (not recorded which). This TCR was recovered from a woman in her 50s with acute COVID-19. CDR3 coding DNA: TGTGCCAGCAGCTCTGAAGCGGGGGGGCCTCAAGATACGCAGTATTTT. This sequence encodes CASSSEAGGPQDTQYF.